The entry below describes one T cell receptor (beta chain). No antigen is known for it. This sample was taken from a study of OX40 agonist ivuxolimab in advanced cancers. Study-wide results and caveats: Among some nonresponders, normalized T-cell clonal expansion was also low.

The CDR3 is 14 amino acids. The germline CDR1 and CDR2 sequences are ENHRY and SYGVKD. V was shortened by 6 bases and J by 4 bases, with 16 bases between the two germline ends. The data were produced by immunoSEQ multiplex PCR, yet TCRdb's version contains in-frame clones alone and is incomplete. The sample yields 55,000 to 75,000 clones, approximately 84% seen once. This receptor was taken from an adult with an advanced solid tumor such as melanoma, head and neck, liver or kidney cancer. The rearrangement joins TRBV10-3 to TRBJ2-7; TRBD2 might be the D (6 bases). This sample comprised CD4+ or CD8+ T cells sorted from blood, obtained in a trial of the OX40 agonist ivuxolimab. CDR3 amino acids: CAIRQSGRGYEQYF. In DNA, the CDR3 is TGTGCCATCAGGCAGTCGGGGCGGGGTTACGAGCAGTACTTC.